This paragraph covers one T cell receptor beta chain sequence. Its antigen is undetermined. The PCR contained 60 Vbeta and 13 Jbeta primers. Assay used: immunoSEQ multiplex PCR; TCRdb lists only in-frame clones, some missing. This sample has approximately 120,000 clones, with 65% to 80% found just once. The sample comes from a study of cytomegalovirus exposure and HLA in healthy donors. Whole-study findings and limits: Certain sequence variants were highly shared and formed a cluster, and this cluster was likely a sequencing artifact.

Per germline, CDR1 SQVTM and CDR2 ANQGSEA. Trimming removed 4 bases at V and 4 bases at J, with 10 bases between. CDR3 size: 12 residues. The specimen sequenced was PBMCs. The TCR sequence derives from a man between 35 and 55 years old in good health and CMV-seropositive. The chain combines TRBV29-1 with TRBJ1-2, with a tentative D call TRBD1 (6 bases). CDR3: CSVGKGGYGYTF. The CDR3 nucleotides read TGCAGCGTTGGTAAAGGGGGCTATGGCTACACCTTC. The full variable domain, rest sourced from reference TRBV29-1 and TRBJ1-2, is SAVISQKPSRDICQRGTSLTIQCQVDSQVTMMFWYRQQPGQSLTLIATANQGSEATYESGFVIDKFPISRPNLTFSTLTVSNMSPEDSSIYLCSVGKGGYGYTFGSGTRLTVV.